This note documents a single T cell receptor (beta chain) sequence. Antigen unknown. The CDR3 contains 14 residues. Germline V lookup: CDR1 SGHNT, CDR2 YYREEE (reference sequence). Trimming pared 1 base from V and 7 bases from J, leaving 12 bases between. This sample was included in a study of long-term antiretroviral therapy in people with HIV. It was version v3.0 of the immunoSEQ assay that was run at survey level. Profiled with immunoSEQ multiplex PCR; TCRdb holds only in-frame clones, not every one. The profile shows 36,000 or so clones, 82% of them singletons. Study observations and caveats: It was observed that HIV repertoires exhibited narrower CDR3 length ranges than controls.

J is TRBJ1-3 and V is TRBV5-4; tentative D call: TRBD1 (6 bases). The receptor's source is a man in his late teens or twenties with HIV. Specimen: unsorted PBMCs, collected 0.6 years after starting antiretroviral therapy. CDR3 bases: TGTGCCAGCAGCTTGATTGGGCAGGGGAACACCATATATTTT. As protein: CASSLIGQGNTIYF.